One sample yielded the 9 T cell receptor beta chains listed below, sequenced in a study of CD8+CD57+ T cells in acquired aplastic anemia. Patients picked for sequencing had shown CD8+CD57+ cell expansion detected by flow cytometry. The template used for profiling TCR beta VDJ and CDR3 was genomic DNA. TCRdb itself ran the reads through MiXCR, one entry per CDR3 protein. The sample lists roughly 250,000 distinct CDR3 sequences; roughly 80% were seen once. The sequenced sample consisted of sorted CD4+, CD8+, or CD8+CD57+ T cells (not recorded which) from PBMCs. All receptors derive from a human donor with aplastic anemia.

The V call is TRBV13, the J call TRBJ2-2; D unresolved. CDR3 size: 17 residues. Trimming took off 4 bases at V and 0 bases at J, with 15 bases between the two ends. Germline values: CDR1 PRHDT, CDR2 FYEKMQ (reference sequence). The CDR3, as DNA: TGTGCCAGCAGCTCATCATCCGGGTTCGCGAACACCGGGGAGCTGTTTTTT. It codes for CASSSSSGFANTGELFF.

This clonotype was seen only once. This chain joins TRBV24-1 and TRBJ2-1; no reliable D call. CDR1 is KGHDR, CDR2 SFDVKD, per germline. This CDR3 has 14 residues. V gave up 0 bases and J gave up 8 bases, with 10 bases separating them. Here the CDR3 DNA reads TGTGCCACCAGTGATTTGAAAAAGACGGATGAGCAGTTCTTC. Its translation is CATSDLKKTDEQFF.

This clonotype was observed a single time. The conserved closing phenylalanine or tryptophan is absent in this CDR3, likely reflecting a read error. CDR3 in DNA: TGTGCCACCAGCATACAGGGAAGCGGGGCGAGCTATGAACAGTTCACC. Encoded protein: CATSIQGSGASYEQFT. This chain joins TRBV15 and TRBJ2-1; D perhaps matches TRBD2 (7 bases). The CDR3 length is 16 residues. Looked up from germline, CDR1 is LNHNV and CDR2 is YYDKDF (reference sequence).

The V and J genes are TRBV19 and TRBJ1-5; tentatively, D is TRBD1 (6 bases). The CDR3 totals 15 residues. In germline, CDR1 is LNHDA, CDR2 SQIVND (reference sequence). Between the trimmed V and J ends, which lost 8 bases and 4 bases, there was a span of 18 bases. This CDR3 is CASANAPTGNQPQHF. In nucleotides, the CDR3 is TGTGCCAGTGCTAACGCCCCTACAGGGAATCAGCCCCAGCATTTT. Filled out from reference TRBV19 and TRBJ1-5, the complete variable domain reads DGGITQSPKYLFRKEGQNVTLSCEQNLNHDAMYWYRQDPGQGLRLIYYSQIVNDFQKGDIAEGYSVSREKKESFPLTVTSAQKNPTAFYLCASANAPTGNQPQHFGDGTRLSIL.

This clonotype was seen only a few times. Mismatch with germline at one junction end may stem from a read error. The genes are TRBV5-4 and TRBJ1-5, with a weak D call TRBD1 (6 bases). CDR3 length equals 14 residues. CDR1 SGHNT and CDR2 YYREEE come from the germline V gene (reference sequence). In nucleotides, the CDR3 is TGTGCTAGCAGCTTGGGGGGCGGCAATCAGCCCCAGCATTTT. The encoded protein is CASSLGGGNQPQHF.

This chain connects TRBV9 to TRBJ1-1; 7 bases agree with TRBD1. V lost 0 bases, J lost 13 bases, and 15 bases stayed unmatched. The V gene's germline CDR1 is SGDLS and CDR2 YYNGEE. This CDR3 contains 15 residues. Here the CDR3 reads CASSVGGQSTDKDFF. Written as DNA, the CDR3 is TGTGCCAGCAGCGTAGGGGGACAGAGCACAGATAAGGATTTCTTT.

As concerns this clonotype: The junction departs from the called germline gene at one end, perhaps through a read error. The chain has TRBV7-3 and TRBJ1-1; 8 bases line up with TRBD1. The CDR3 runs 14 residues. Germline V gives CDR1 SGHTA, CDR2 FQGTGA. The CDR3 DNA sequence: TGTGCCAGCAGCTCAGACAGGGGCAATACTCCCCCCCACTTT. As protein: CASSSDRGNTPPHF.

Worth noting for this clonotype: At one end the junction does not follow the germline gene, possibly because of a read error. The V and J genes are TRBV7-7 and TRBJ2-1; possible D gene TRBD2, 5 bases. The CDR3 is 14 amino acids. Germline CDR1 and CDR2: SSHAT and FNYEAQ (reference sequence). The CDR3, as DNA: TGTGCTAGCAGCCAAAGGACTGGAATAGGTGAGCAGTTCTTC. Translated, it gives CASSQRTGIGEQFF.

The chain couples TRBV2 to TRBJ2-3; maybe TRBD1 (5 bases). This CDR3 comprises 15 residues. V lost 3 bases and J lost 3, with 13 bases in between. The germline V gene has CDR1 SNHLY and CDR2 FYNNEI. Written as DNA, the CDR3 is TGTGCCAGCAGTGACAGGGCTGTGAGTACAGATACGCAGTATTTT. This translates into CASSDRAVSTDTQYF.